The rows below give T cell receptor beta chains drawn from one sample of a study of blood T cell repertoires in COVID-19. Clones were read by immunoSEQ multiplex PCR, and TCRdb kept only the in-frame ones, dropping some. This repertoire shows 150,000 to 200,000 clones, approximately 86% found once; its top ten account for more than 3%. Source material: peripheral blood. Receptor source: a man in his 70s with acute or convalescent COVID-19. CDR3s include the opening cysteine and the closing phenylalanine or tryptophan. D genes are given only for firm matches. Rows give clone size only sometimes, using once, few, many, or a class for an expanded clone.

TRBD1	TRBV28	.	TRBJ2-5	CASSPPGYRGVETQYF	TGTGCCAGCAGTCCCCCCGGGTACAGGGGGGTGGAGACCCAGTACTTC
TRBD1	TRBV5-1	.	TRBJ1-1	CASSPGTGKEGTEAFF	TGCGCCAGCAGCCCTGGGACAGGCAAAGAGGGGACTGAAGCTTTCTTT
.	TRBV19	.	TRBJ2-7	CASSARDYEQYF	TGTGCCAGTAGTGCCCGAGACTACGAGCAGTACTTC
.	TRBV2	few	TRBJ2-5	CASTLGLEETQYF	TGTGCCAGCACCCTGGGGCTAGAAGAGACCCAGTACTTC
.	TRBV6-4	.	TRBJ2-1	CASSAGQPHNEQFF	TGTGCCAGCAGTGCCGGACAGCCTCACAATGAGCAGTTCTTC
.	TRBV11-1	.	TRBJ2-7	CASSPQALEQYF	TGTGCCAGCAGCCCTCAGGCGCTCGAGCAGTACTTC
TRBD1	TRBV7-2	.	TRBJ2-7	CASSLRTGDSYEQYF	TGTGCCAGCAGCTTACGGACAGGGGACTCCTACGAGCAGTACTTC
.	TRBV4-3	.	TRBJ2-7	CASSRAQGYEQYF	TGCGCCAGCAGCCGAGCCCAGGGATACGAGCAGTACTTC
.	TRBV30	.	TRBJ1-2	CAWTLYNYGYTF	TGTGCCTGGACCCTTTATAACTATGGCTACACCTTC
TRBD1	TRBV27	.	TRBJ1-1	CASPDRGCTEAFF	TGTGCCAGCCCGGACAGGGGATGCACTGAAGCTTTCTTT
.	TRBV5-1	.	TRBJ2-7	CASSLQPQAGYEQYF	TGCGCCAGCAGCTTGCAGCCCCAGGCTGGCTACGAGCAGTACTTC
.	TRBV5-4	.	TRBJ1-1	CASSLGAPRNTEAFF	TGTGCCAGCAGCCTAGGGGCGCCTCGGAACACTGAAGCTTTCTTT
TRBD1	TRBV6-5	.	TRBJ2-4	CASSSTDRVKNIQYF	TGTGCCAGCAGTTCCACGGACAGGGTCAAAAACATTCAGTACTTC
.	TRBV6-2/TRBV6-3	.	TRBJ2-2	CASSYRGGAATGELFF	TGTGCCAGCAGTTACCGAGGGGGGGCCGCCACCGGGGAGCTGTTTTTT
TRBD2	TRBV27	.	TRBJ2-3	CASSLLAGFPDTQYF	TGTGCCAGCAGTTTACTAGCGGGATTCCCAGATACGCAGTATTTT
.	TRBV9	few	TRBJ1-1	CASSRSSVNTEAFF	TGTGCCAGCAGTCGTAGTTCGGTGAACACTGAAGCTTTCTTT
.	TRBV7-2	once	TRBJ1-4	CASSHRGGYEKLFF	TGTGCCAGCAGCCACCGGGGAGGATACGAAAAACTGTTTTTT
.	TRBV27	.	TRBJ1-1	CASGKGVLNTEAFF	TGTGCCAGCGGAAAAGGGGTTCTGAACACTGAAGCTTTCTTT
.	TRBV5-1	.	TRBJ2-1	CASSLQGVSYNEQFF	TGCGCCAGCAGCTTACAGGGAGTCTCCTACAATGAGCAGTTCTTC
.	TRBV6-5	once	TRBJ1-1	CASTRDMNTEAFF	TGTGCCAGCACCCGGGACATGAACACTGAAGCTTTCTTT
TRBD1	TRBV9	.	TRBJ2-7	CASSVGQGNEQYF	TGTGCCAGCAGCGTCGGACAGGGGAACGAGCAGTACTTC
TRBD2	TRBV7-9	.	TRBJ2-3	CASSSGGSTDTQYF	TGTGCCAGCAGCTCGGGGGGTAGCACAGATACGCAGTATTTT
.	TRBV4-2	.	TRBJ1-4	CASSQDGMGQRGEKLFF	TGTGCCAGCAGCCAAGATGGCATGGGGCAGAGAGGTGAAAAACTGTTTTTT
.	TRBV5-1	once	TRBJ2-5	CASQLPVAATGSETQYF	TGCGCCAGCCAACTCCCTGTTGCGGCAACCGGATCGGAGACCCAGTACTTC
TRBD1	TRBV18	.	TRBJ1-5	CASSPGQGNQPQHF	TGTGCCAGCTCACCTGGACAGGGGAATCAGCCCCAGCATTTT
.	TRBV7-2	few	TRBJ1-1	CASSSQGTTEAFF	TGTGCCAGCAGCTCACAGGGTACCACTGAAGCTTTCTTT
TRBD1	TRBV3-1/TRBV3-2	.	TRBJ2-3	CASSKESQGAKQYF	TGTGCCAGCAGCAAGGAGTCACAGGGGGCGAAACAGTATTTT
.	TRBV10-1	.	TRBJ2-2	CASGQRNTGELFF	TGCGCCAGTGGACAGAGAAACACCGGGGAGCTGTTTTTT
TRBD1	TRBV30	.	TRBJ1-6	CARTEGARTLHF	TGTGCCCGTACCGAGGGGGCTCGAACCCTCCACTTT
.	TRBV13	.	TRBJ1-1	CASSPVRGGRTEAFF	TGTGCCAGCAGCCCCGTACGGGGGGGAAGGACTGAAGCTTTCTTT
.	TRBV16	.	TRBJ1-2	CASTRDYGYTF	TGTGCCAGCACCCGGGACTATGGCTACACCTTC
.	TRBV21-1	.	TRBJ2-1	CATGTVEGTCNEQFF	TGTGCCACCGGGACAGTGGAAGGGACGTGCAATGAGCAGTTCTTC
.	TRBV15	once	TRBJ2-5	CATSSEGGETQYF	TGTGCCACCAGCAGCGAAGGGGGAGAGACCCAGTACTTC
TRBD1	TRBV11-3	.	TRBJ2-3	CASSWRQGDTQYF	TGTGCCAGCAGCTGGAGACAGGGAGATACGCAGTATTTT
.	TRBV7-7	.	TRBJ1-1	CASSPAGGLGTEAFF	TGTGCCAGCAGCCCCGCTGGGGGGTTGGGCACTGAAGCTTTCTTT
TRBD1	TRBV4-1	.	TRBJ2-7	CASSPTGSTRGYEQYF	TGCGCCAGCAGCCCGACAGGGTCCACCAGGGGCTACGAGCAGTACTTC
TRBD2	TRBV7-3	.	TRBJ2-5	CASSRGDQETQYF	TGTGCCAGCAGCCGGGGGGATCAAGAGACCCAGTACTTC
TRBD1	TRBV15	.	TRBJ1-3	CATSRGGGGENTIYF	TGTGCCACCAGCAGAGGAGGAGGGGGCGAAAACACCATATATTTT
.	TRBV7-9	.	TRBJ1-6	CASSSQGAAPLHF	TGTGCCAGCAGCTCCCAAGGGGCCGCACCCCTCCACTTT
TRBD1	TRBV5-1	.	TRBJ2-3	CASTGVVTDTQYF	TGCGCAAGTACAGGGGTAGTCACAGATACGCAGTATTTT
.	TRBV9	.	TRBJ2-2	CASSLRPGTGELFF	TGTGCCAGCAGCCTTCGTCCGGGCACCGGGGAGCTGTTTTTT
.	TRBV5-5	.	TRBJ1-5	CASSLAVRANQPQHF	TGTGCCAGCAGCTTGGCCGTACGAGCTAACCAGCCCCAGCATTTT
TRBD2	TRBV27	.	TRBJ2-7	CASSSPGLADEQYF	TGTGCCAGCAGTTCCCCGGGACTAGCGGACGAGCAGTACTTC
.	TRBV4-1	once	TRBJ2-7	CASSPQELAAYEQYF	TGCGCCAGCAGCCCCCAAGAACTAGCAGCCTACGAGCAGTACTTC
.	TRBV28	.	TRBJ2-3	CASSFWQGNTDTQYF	TGTGCCAGCAGTTTTTGGCAGGGTAATACAGATACGCAGTATTTT
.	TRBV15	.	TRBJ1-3	CATSTGPGNTIYF	TGTGCCACCAGCACAGGGCCTGGAAACACCATATATTTT
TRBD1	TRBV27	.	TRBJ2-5	CASSSRELDRGFETQYF	TGTGCCAGCAGCAGTCGGGAACTAGACAGGGGGTTTGAGACCCAGTACTTC